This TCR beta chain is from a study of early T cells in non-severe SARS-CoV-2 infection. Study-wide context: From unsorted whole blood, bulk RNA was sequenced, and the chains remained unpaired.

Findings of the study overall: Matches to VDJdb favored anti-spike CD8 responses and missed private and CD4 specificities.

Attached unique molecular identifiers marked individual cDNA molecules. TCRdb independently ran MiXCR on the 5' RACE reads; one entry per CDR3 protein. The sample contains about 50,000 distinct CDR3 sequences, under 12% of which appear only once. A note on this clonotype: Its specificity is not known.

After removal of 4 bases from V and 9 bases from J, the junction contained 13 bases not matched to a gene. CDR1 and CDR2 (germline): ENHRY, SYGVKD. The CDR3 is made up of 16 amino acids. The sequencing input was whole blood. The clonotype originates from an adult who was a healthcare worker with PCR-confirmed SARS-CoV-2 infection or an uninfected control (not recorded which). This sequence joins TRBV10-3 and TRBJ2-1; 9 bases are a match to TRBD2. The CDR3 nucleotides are TGTGCCATCAGTGGCTCTCTATACGCTAGCGGGATTGAGCAGTTCTTC. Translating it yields CAISGSLYASGIEQFF.